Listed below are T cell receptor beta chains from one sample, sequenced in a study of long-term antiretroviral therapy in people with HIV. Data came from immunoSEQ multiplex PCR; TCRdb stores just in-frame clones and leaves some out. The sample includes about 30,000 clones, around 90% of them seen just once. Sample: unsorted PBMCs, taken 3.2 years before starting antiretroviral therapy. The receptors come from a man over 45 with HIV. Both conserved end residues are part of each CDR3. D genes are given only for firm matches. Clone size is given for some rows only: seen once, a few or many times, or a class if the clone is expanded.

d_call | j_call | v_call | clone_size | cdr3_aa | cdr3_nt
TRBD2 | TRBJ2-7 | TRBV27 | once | CASRTSGTEQYF | TGTGCCTCTCGGACTAGCGGCACCGAGCAGTACTTC
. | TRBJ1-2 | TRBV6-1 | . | CASSEAWYLGGYTF | TGTGCCAGCAGTGAAGCGTGGTATCTAGGGGGCTACACCTTC
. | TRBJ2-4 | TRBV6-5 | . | CACFDPAKNIQYF | TGTGCCTGCTTCGACCCAGCCAAAAACATTCAGTACTTC
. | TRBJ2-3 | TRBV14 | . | CASSRFTDTQYF | TGTGCCAGCTCACGATTTACAGATACGCAGTATTTT
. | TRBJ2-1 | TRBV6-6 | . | CASRPLLGQGLNEQFF | TGTGCCAGCAGGCCCCTCCTGGGGCAGGGGTTGAATGAGCAGTTCTTC
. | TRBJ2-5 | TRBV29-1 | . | CSVLGRTQETQYF | TGCAGCGTCCTAGGACGTACTCAAGAGACCCAGTACTTC
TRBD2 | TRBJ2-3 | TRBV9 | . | CASSGGRATFDTQYF | TGTGCCAGCAGCGGGGGGAGGGCTACCTTTGATACGCAGTATTTT
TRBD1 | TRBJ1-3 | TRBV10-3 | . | CAIKPGQGASGNTIYF | TGTGCCATCAAACCGGGACAGGGCGCTTCTGGAAACACCATATATTTT
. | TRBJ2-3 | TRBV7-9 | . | CASSFGDTQYF | TGTGCCAGCAGCTTTGGAGATACGCAGTATTTT
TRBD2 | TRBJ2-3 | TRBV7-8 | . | CASSTHSGGGADTQYF | TGTGCCAGCAGCACCCACAGCGGGGGAGGGGCAGATACGCAGTATTTT
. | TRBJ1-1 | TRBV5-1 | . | CASSTGTLTGTEAFF | TGCGCCAGCAGCACCGGAACGTTGACGGGCACTGAAGCTTTCTTT
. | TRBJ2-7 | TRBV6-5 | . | CASRPSGSHEQYF | TGTGCCAGCAGACCCTCAGGGTCCCACGAGCAGTACTTC
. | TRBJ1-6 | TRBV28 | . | CAGSHGGGAVWNSPLHF | TGTGCCGGGTCTCACGGTGGGGGCGCGGTGTGGAATTCACCCCTCCACTTT
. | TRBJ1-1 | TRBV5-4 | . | CASSPGHLRTRTEAFF | TGTGCCAGCAGCCCGGGACACTTAAGGACTCGGACTGAAGCTTTCTTT
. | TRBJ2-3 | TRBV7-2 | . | CASSYLGGTHTDTQYF | TGTGCCAGCAGCTACCTTGGCGGGACCCACACAGATACGCAGTATTTT
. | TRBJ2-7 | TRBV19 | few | CASSTTSSTYEQYF | TGTGCCAGTAGCACTACATCCTCCACCTACGAGCAGTACTTC
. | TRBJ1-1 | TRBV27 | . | CASSLRVFPTGWQNTEAFF | TGTGCCAGCAGTTTACGTGTATTTCCGACGGGGTGGCAGAACACTGAAGCTTTCTTT
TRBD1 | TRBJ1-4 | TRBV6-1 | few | CASSESETGGYEKLFF | TGTGCCAGCAGTGAATCCGAGACAGGGGGGTATGAAAAACTGTTTTTT
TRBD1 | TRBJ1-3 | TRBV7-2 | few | CASRTGGGNTIYF | TGTGCCAGCCGGACAGGCGGGGGAAACACCATATATTTT
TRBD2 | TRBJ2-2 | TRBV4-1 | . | CASSQNEREAVDTGELFF | TGCGCCAGCAGCCAGAATGAGCGGGAGGCGGTTGACACCGGGGAGCTGTTTTTT
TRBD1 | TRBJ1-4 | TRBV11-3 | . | CASSLTRQGTGAGYIEKLFF | TGTGCCAGCAGCTTAACACGACAGGGGACAGGCGCGGGGTATATCGAAAAACTGTTTTTT
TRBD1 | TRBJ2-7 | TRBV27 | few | CASKDRDRPSYEQYF | TGTGCCAGCAAAGATCGGGACAGGCCGTCCTACGAGCAGTACTTC
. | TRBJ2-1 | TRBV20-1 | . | CSARRNNEQFF | TGCAGTGCTAGACGCAACAATGAGCAGTTCTTC
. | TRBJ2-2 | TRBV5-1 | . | CASSFDPTNTGELFF | TGCGCCAGCAGCTTCGACCCTACGAACACCGGGGAGCTGTTTTTT
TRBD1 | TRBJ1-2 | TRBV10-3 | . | CAISEPGDSYGYTF | TGTGCCATCAGTGAGCCCGGGGACAGCTATGGCTACACCTTC
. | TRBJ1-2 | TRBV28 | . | CATPRHGRDGYTF | TGTGCCACCCCCCGACACGGACGTGATGGCTACACCTTC
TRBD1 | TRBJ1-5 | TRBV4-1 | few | CASSQGQGSNQPQHF | TGCGCCAGCAGCCAAGGACAGGGAAGCAATCAGCCCCAGCATTTT
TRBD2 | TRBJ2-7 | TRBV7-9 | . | CASSVAGTTYEQYF | TGTGCCAGCAGCGTCGCCGGGACTACATACGAGCAGTACTTC
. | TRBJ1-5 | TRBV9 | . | CASSGRGFNQPQHF | TGTGCCAGCAGCGGCAGGGGATTCAATCAGCCCCAGCATTTT
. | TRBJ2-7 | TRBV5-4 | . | CASSIPGDEQYF | TGTGCCAGCAGCATACCAGGGGACGAGCAGTACTTC
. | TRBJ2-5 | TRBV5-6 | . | CASSLVDQETQYF | TGTGCCAGCAGCTTGGTAGACCAAGAGACCCAGTACTTC
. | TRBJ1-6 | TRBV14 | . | CASSQERSFSSYNSPLHF | TGTGCCAGCAGCCAAGAGCGAAGCTTTAGCTCCTATAATTCACCCCTCCACTTT
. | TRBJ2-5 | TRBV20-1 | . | CSAIEQETQYF | TGCAGTGCTATCGAGCAAGAGACCCAGTACTTC
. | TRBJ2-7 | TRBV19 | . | CASSQGSQLSKYEQYF | TGTGCCAGTAGTCAAGGATCCCAGTTAAGTAAGTACGAGCAGTACTTC
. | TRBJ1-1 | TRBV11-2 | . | CASSLVLRDTEAFF | TGTGCCAGCAGCTTAGTCCTCAGGGACACTGAAGCTTTCTTT
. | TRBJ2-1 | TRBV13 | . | CASSYFGQSSYNEQFF | TGTGCCAGCAGCTACTTTGGCCAGAGCTCCTACAATGAGCAGTTCTTC
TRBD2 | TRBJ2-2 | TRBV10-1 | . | CASSGTSGGMGTGELFF | TGCGCCAGCAGCGGGACTAGCGGGGGTATGGGCACCGGGGAGCTGTTTTTT
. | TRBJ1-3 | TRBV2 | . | CASSSLFSGNTIYF | TGTGCCAGCAGTTCCCTATTCTCTGGAAACACCATATATTTT
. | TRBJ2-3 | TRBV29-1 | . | CSVEQGGTDTQYF | TGCAGCGTTGAGCAAGGGGGCACAGATACGCAGTATTTT
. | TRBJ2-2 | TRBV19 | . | CASSVLSGATGELFF | TGTGCCAGTAGTGTCTTATCCGGGGCCACCGGGGAGCTGTTTTTT
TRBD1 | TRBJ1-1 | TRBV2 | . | CASSAQGAHTEAFF | TGTGCCAGCAGCGCCCAGGGGGCGCACACTGAAGCTTTCTTT
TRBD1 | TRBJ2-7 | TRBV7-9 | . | CASSTYDGQGAYEQYF | TGTGCCAGCAGCACATACGACGGCCAGGGGGCTTACGAGCAGTACTTC
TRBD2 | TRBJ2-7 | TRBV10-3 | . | CAISENPSGIYEQYF | TGTGCCATCAGTGAAAACCCAAGCGGGATCTACGAGCAGTACTTC
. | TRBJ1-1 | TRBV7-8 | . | CASSFREGFTEAFF | TGTGCCAGCAGCTTTCGAGAGGGGTTCACTGAAGCTTTCTTT
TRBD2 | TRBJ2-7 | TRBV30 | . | CAWSEVGLAGNEQYF | TGTGCCTGGAGTGAAGTGGGACTAGCGGGAAACGAGCAGTACTTC
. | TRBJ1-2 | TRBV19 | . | CASSLYGQTNLNYGYTF | TGTGCCAGTAGTTTATACGGACAGACAAACCTTAACTATGGCTACACCTTC
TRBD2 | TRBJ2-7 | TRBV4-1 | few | CASSLGLAGTYEQYF | TGCGCCAGCAGTCTGGGACTAGCGGGGACCTACGAGCAGTACTTC
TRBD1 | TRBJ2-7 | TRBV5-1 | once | CASSLEGTEEYEQYF | TGCGCCAGCAGCTTGGAAGGGACAGAGGAGTACGAGCAGTACTTC
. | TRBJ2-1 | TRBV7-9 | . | CASSFHGYGQFF | TGTGCCAGCAGCTTTCATGGGTATGGGCAGTTCTTC
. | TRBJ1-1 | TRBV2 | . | CASSARVGFTEAFF | TGTGCCAGCAGCGCCAGGGTGGGATTTACTGAAGCTTTCTTT
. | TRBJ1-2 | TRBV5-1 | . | CASSLAGGDGYTF | TGCGCCAGCAGCTTGGCCGGGGGGGATGGCTACACCTTC
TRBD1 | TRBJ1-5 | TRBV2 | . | CASSVDRSPPQPQHF | TGTGCCAGCAGTGTGGACAGGTCCCCCCCCCAGCCCCAGCATTTT
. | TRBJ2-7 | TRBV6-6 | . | CASGEIGYEQYF | TGTGCCAGCGGGGAGATCGGCTACGAGCAGTACTTC